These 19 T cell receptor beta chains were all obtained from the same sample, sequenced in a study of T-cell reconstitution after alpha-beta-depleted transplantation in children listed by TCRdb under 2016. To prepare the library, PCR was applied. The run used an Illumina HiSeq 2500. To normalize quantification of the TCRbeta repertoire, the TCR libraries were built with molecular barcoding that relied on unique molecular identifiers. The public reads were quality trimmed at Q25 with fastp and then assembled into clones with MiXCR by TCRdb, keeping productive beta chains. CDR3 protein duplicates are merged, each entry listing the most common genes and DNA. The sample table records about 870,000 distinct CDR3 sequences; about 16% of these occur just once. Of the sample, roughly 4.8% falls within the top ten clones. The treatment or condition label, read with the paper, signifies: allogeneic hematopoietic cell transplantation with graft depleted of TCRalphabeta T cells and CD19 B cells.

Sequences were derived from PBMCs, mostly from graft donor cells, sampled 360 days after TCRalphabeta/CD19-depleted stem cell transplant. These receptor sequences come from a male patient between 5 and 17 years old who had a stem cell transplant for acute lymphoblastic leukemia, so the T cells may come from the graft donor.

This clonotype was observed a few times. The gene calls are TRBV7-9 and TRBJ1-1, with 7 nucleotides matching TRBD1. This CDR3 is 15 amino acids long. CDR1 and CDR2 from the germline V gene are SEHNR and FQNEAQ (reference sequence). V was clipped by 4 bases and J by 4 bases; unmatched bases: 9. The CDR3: CASSSMTGFITEAFF. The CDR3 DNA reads TGTGCCAGCAGCTCCATGACAGGGTTCATCACTGAAGCTTTCTTT.

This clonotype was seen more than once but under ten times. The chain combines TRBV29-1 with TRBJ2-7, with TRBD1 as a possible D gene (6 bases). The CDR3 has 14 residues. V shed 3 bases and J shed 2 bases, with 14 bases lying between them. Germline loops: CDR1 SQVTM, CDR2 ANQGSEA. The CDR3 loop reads CSVEFQGSPYEQYF. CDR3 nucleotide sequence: TGCAGCGTTGAGTTCCAGGGGTCACCCTACGAGCAGTACTTC.

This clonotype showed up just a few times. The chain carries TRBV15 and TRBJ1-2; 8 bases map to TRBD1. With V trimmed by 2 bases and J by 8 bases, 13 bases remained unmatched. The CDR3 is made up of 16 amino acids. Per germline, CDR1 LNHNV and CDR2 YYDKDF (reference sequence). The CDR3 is CATSRRDRGSTEGYTF. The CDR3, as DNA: TGTGCCACCAGCAGAAGAGACAGGGGCTCTACTGAGGGCTACACCTTC.

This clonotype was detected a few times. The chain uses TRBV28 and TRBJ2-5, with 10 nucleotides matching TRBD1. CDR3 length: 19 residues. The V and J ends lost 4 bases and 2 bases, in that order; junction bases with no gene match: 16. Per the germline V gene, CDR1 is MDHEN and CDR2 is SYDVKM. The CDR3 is CASSSFLIRQGARQETQYF. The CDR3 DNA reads TGTGCCAGCAGTTCCTTCCTAATCCGACAGGGGGCCCGACAAGAGACCCAGTACTTC.

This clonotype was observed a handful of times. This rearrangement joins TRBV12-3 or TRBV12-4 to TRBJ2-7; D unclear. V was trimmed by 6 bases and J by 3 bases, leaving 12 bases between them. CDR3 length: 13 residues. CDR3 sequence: CASSSYYNYEQYF. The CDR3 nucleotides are TGTGCCAGCAGCTCCTACTACAACTACGAGCAGTACTTC.

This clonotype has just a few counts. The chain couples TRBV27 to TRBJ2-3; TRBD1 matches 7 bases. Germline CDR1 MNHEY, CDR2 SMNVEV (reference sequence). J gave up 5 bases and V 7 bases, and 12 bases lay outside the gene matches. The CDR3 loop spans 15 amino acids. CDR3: CASTHLGQNLDTQYF. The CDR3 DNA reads TGTGCCAGCACCCACCTGGGACAGAACTTAGATACGCAGTATTTT.

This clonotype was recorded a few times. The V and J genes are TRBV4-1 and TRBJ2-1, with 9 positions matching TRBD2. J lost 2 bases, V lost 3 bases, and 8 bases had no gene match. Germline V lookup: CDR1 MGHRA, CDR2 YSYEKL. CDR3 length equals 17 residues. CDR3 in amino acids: CASSHLIAGVAYNEQFF. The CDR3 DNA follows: TGCGCCAGCAGCCATCTTATAGCGGGAGTGGCCTACAATGAGCAGTTCTTC.

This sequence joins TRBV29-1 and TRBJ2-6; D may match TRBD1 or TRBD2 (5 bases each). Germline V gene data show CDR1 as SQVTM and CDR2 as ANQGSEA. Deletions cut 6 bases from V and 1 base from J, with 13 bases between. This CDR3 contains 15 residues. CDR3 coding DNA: TGCAGCGTCGGGACGGGTTTATCTGGGGCCAACGTCCTGACTTTC. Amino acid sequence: CSVGTGLSGANVLTF.

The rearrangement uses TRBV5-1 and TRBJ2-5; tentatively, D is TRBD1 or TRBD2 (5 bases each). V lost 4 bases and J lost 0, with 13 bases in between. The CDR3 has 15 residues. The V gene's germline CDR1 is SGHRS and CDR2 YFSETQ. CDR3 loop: CASSRLRGYQETQYF. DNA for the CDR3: TGCGCCAGCAGCCGGCTACGGGGCTACCAAGAGACCCAGTACTTC.

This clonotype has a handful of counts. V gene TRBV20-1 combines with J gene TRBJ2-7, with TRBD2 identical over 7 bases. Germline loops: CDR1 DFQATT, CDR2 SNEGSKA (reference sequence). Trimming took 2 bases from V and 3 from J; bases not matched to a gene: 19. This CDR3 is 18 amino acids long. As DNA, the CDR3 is TGCAGTGCTAGACTGGGACCGGGGCGTAGCGGGCGTGGCTACGAGCAGTACTTC. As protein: CSARLGPGRSGRGYEQYF.

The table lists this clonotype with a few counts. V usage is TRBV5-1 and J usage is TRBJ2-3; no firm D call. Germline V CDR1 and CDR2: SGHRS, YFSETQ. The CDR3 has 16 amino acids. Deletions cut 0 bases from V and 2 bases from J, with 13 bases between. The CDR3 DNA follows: TGCGCCAGCAGCTTGGGCCACGCGGAGACCACAGATACGCAGTATTTT. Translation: CASSLGHAETTDTQYF.

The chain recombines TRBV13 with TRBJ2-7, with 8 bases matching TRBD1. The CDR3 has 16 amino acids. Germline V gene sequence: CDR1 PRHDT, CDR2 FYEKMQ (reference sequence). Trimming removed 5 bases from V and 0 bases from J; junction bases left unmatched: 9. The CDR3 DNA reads TGTGCCAGCAGCCTCGGACAGGGCACTCGCTCCTACGAGCAGTACTTC. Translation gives CASSLGQGTRSYEQYF.

Written as DNA, the CDR3 is TGCGCCAGCAGCGCGGAGCAGGGGACCCGCTACGAGCAGTACTTC. Translation gives CASSAEQGTRYEQYF. The genes are TRBV5-1 and TRBJ2-7, with D tentatively TRBD1 (6 bases). Trimming pared 4 bases from V and 3 bases from J, leaving 17 bases between. The CDR3 is made up of 15 amino acids. Germline V gene sequence: CDR1 SGHRS, CDR2 YFSETQ. Looking up the rest from reference TRBV5-1 and TRBJ2-7 gives the full variable domain: KAGVTQTPRYLIKTRGQQVTLSCSPISGHRSVSWYQQTPGQGLQFLFEYFSETQRNKGNFPGRFSGRQFSNSRSEMNVSTLELGDSALYLCASSAEQGTRYEQYFGPGTRLTVT.

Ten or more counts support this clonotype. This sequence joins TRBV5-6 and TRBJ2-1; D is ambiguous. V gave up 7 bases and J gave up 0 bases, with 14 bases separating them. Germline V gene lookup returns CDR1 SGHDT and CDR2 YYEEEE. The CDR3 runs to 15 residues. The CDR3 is CASGPGPSSYNEQFF. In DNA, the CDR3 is TGTGCCAGCGGACCGGGTCCGAGCTCCTACAATGAGCAGTTCTTC.

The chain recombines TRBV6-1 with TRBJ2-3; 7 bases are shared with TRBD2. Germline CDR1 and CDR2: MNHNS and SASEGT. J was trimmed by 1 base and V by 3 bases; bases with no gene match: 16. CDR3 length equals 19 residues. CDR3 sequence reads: CASSDERSSGNPRTDTQYF. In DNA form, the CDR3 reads TGTGCCAGCAGTGATGAAAGGTCTAGCGGAAACCCCCGCACAGATACGCAGTATTTT.

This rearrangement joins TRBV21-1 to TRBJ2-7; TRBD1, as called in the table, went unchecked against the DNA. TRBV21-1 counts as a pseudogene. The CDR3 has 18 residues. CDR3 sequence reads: CASSNRWQGARSSYEQYF. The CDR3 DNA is TGTGCCAGCAGCAACCGGTGGCAGGGGGCGAGGAGCTCCTACGAGCAGTACTTC.

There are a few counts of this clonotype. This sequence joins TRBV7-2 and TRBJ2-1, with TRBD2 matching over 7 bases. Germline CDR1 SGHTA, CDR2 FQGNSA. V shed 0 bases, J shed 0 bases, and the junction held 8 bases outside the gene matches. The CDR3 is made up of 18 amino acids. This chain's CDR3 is CASSLALLRGSSYNEQFF. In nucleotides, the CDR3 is TGTGCCAGCAGCTTAGCCCTTTTACGCGGGAGCTCCTACAATGAGCAGTTCTTC.

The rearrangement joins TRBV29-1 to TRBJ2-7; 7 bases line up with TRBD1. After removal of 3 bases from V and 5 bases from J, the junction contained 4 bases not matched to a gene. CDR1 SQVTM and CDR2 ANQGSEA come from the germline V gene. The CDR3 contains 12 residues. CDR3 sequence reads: CSVEADRDEQYF. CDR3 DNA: TGCAGCGTTGAGGCCGACAGGGACGAGCAGTACTTC.

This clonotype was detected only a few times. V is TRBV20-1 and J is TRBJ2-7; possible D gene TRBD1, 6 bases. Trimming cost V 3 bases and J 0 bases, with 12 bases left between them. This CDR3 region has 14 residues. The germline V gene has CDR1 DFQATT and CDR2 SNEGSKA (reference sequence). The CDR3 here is CSARRWDISYEQYF. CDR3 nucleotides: TGCAGTGCTAGGCGTTGGGACATCTCCTACGAGCAGTACTTC.